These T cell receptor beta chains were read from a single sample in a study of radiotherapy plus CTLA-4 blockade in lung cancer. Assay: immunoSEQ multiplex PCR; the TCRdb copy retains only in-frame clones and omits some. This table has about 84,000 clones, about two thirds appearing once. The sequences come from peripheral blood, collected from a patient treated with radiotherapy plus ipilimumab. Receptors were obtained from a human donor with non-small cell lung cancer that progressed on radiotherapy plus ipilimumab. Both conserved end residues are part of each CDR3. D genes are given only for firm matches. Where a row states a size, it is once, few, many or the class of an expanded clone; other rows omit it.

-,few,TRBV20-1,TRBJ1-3,TGCAGTGCTAGCGCTTGGGACACCATATATTTT,CSASAWDTIYF
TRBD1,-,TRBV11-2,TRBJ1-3,TGTGCCAGCAGCTCCCCCAGGGGGAACACCATATATTTT,CASSSPRGNTIYF
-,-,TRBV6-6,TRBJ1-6,TGTGCCAGCAGTCCGTGGGGGTCTCAGTATAATTCACCCCTCCACTTT,CASSPWGSQYNSPLHF
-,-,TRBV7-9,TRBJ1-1,TGTGCCAGCAGCTTAGTAGTAGGGGCGAACACTGAAGCTTTCTTT,CASSLVVGANTEAFF
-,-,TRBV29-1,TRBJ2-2,TGCAGCGCTAAGGTATCGAACACCGGGGAGCTGTTTTTT,CSAKVSNTGELFF
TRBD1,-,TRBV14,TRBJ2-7,TGTGCCAGCAGCCGACAGGGGCAAGCCTACGAGCAGTACTTC,CASSRQGQAYEQYF
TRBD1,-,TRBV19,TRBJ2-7,TGTGCCAGTACCCCGTCCGGGACAGGGAACTACGAGCAGTACTTC,CASTPSGTGNYEQYF
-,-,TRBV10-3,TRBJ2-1,TGTGCCATCAGTGAGGGGCAGACCAGCTCCTACAATGAGCAGTTCTTC,CAISEGQTSSYNEQFF
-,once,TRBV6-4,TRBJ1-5,TGTGCCAGCAGTGACTCGATAAGGCGCCGACGGAGGAATCAGCCCCAGCATTTT,CASSDSIRRRRRNQPQHF
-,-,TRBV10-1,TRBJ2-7,TGCGCCAGCAGTACCCCGGCGAACTTTCGAGAGTACGAGCAGTACTTC,CASSTPANFREYEQYF
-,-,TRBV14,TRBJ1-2,TGTGCCAGCAGCCAAGCCGCCACAGGGTACCTCCGCTATGGCTACACCTTC,CASSQAATGYLRYGYTF
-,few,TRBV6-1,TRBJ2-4,TGTGCCAGCAGGGAAGGTCTATCAGGATTAGCCAAAAACATTCAGTACTTC,CASREGLSGLAKNIQYF
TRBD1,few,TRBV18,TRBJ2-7,TGTGCCAGCTCACCACTACCGGGACAGGAGCTTTACGAGCAGTACTTC,CASSPLPGQELYEQYF
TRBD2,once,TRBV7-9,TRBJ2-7,TGTGCCAGCAGGGGAGGGAATGGCGGCGTCGATGAGCAGTACTTC,CASRGGNGGVDEQYF
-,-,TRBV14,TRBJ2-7,TGTGCCAGCAGCCAAGAGGCCGGGGGATTCTACGAGCAGTACTTC,CASSQEAGGFYEQYF
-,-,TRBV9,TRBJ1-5,TGTGCCAGCAGCGTAGGTTATAGCAATCAGCCCCAGCATTTT,CASSVGYSNQPQHF
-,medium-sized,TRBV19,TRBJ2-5,TGTGCCAGTAGTATAGCGTACCAAGAGACCCAGTACTTC,CASSIAYQETQYF
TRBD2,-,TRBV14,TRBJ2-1,TGTGCCAGCAGCCTACTAGCGGGACCTTACAATGAGCAGTTCTTC,CASSLLAGPYNEQFF
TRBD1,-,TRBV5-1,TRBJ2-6,TGCGCCAGCAGCGAAACAGGGGCCAGCTCTGGGGCCAACGTCCTGACTTTC,CASSETGASSGANVLTF
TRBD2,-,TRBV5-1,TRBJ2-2,TGCGCCAGCAGCTTACTAGCGGGGGGGCCGCGGACCGGGGAGCTGTTTTTT,CASSLLAGGPRTGELFF
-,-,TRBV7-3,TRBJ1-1,TGTGCCAGCAGCCCCACTCTGAACACTGAAGCTTTCTTT,CASSPTLNTEAFF
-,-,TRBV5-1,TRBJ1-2,TGCGCCAGCAGCTTGACCGTCAGTTCCGCTTATGGCTACACCTTC,CASSLTVSSAYGYTF
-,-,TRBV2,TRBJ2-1,TGTGCCAGCAGTCTTATAAGGGCCTACAATGAGCAGTTCTTC,CASSLIRAYNEQFF
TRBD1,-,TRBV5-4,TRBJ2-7,TGTGCCAGCAGCTTCCGGGACAGGGACCAGTACTTC,CASSFRDRDQYF
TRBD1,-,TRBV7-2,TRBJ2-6,TGTGCCAGCTCTCCGGGACAGGGGGCGTCTGGGGCCAACGTCCTGACTTTC,CASSPGQGASGANVLTF
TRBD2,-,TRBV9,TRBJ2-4,TGTGCCAGCAGAGGGAGGGAAAACATTCAGTACTTC,CASRGRENIQYF
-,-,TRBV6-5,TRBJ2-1,TGTGCCAGCAGGTTTAGCTCTTCCTACAATGAGCAGTTCTTC,CASRFSSSYNEQFF
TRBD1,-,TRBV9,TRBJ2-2,TGTGCCAGCAGCGTACGAGGACAGGGATCCGGGGAGCTGTTTTTT,CASSVRGQGSGELFF
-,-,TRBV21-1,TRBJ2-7,TGTGCCAGCAGCAAAAAGGAAGCCAGGACTACGTCCCTTCTCTCCTACGAGCAGTACTTC,CASSKKEARTTSLLSYEQYF
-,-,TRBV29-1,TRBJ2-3,TGCAGCGTTCATAAGGGTACAGATACGCAGTATTTT,CSVHKGTDTQYF
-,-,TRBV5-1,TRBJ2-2,TGCGCCAGCACGGAGATTTGGGAAGCGAACACCGGGGAGCTGTTTTTT,CASTEIWEANTGELFF
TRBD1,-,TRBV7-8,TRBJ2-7,TGTGCCAGCAGCCACAGGGGCTCCGAGCAGTACTTC,CASSHRGSEQYF